This T cell receptor (beta chain) was recorded in a study of CD8+CD57+ T cells in acquired aplastic anemia. Across the study: Each DNA sample taken from sorted CD4+ and CD8+ cells came to about 3 ug on average. Healthy donor CD4+ samples were sequenced to a depth that averaged about 10.8 million reads.

This clonotype was seen at least ten times. As yet, its antigen is unknown. This CDR3 has 14 residues. Trimming removed 2 bases from V and 8 bases from J; junction bases left unmatched: 3. Per germline, CDR1 PRHDT and CDR2 FYEKMQ (reference sequence). Study results and limitations: Some 27 CD8+ CDR3 sequences were shared between patients and controls.

Genomic DNA acted as the template from which TCR beta VDJ combination and CDR3 sequence profiling were carried out. TCRdb processed the reads anew with MiXCR; each CDR3 protein has one entry. The repertoire consists of roughly 420,000 distinct CDR3 sequences, with about two thirds occurring once and the leading ten covering less than 4%. The sequence was obtained from a human donor in good health, serving as a control. The V and J genes are TRBV13 and TRBJ1-4; 9 nucleotides align to TRBD1. The sequenced sample consisted of sorted CD4+, CD8+, or CD8+CD57+ T cells (not recorded which) from PBMCs. The CDR3 DNA is TGTGCCAGCAGCTTAATGGGACAGGGCGAAAAACTGTTTTTT. Protein: CASSLMGQGEKLFF.